This record covers a single T cell receptor beta chain. Its antigen is still unknown. The CDR3 runs 14 residues. Germline loops: CDR1 ENHRY, CDR2 SYGVKD. This sample is drawn from a study of T cell repertoires in aging, cancer and after chemotherapy. Looking at the study overall: Paired samples before and after chemotherapy came from chronic lymphocytic leukemia patients on fludarabine- or bendamustine-based regimens.

Multiplex touch-down PCR with TRB-A/B primers amplified rearranged V-D-J TRB sequences. TCRdb redid the calling of the multiplex PCR reads with MiXCR, one entry per CDR3 protein. The table lists around 5,000 distinct CDR3 sequences, 35% to 55% of them singletons. Study-wide results and limits: Age-matched healthy donors had significantly more diverse, less clonal blood TCR repertoires than untreated cancer patients. Loss of evenness, beyond lost richness, contributed to age-related TCR diversity decline in cancer patients.

Amplification of TCR beta used genomic DNA extracted from peripheral blood. This clonotype was obtained from a human donor with a blood cancer. The sample comprised blood. V usage is TRBV10-3 and J usage is TRBJ2-5, with D possibly TRBD1 on 6 matching bases. The J call may be mistaken, given a closer DNA end match to TRBJ2-7. For the CDR3, the DNA is TGTGCCATCAGAGGACAGATCAACTCCTACGAGCAGTACTTC. Protein product: CAIRGQINSYEQYF.